This T cell receptor beta chain was documented in a study of T cells in Graves' hyperthyroidism and ophthalmopathy (dated by TCRdb to about 2019). Looking at the study overall: Peripheral blood was sampled at the time of initial diagnosis, prior to any treatment. A discovery cohort of about a hundred patients, roughly 43 with Graves' ophthalmopathy and approximately 55 with stable Graves' hyperthyroidism, was used to find distinguishing TCR V-J signatures. An independent validation cohort of fewer than 20 hyperthyroidism patients and about 15 patients who later progressed to ophthalmopathy tested prospective prediction of ophthalmopathy. For training and testing, the roughly 100 patients in the discovery cohort were randomly divided in a 7:3 ratio. In addition, the study compared T-cell repertoires in thyroid tissue and in blood from about 6 Graves' hyperthyroidism patients. Following sampling, methimazole starting at 30 mg daily was given to hyperthyroidism patients, and high-dose intravenous methylprednisolone was given to ophthalmopathy patients. TCR Vbeta CDR3 sequencing of 130 to 150 peripheral blood samples (over 40 ophthalmopathy, 75 to 80 hyperthyroidism and approximately 17 progressor patients) is reported in the paper. Findings and caveats that apply to the study as a whole: Sample size was not statistically predetermined, and investigators were not blinded to group allocation. A 13 V-J signature model separated ophthalmopathy from stable hyperthyroidism, with approximately 87% sensitivity and about 81% specificity in cross-validation and 80%/75% in testing. Most expanded thyroid clonotypes (frequency above 0.001) were also detected in blood, suggesting blood repertoires may reflect thyroid immune responses. In validation, the model predicted progression to ophthalmopathy a median of roughly 6.2 months before onset, with roughly 71% sensitivity and 72.22% specificity.

The TCR beta CDR3 regions were amplified from the RNA transcripts. The TCR CDR3 was subjected to a first round of RT-PCR using the HTBI primer set and the Qiagen OneStep RT-PCR kit. Libraries were constructed in a second round of multiplex PCR, after which size selection and purification were carried out. Sequencing of the libraries was done on an Illumina HiSeq2000 using paired-end 100 bp reads. Regarding the original processing steps: Raw data were processed with SOAPnuke, discarding reads with adapters, uncalled bases, mean Phred below 15, or no exact constant-primer or identifier match. High-quality paired reads were merged with COPE v1.2.5, and unique nucleotide sequences were defined as clonotypes. MiTCR v1.1 was used to align the clonotypes against IMGT TRBV, TRBD and TRBJ reference segments. The analysis included only V-J combinations with a frequency above 0.0001, which together covered about 99% of the repertoires. A TCS score was defined as the ratio of F50 (clonal expansion) to E x V (chaos), with BLOSUM62-based TCRdist applied between CDR3 peptides within each V-J. Welch's t-statistics and random forest reduced just over 500 V-J features to roughly 13, which were used in a naive Bayes classifier (R e1071). TCRdb applied fastp at Q25 and MiXCR to the public reads, then kept only in-frame beta chains. Entries are consolidated by CDR3 protein sequence, retaining the most common genes and DNA. The V and J calls reflect TCRdb's pipeline rather than the authors' work. This sample comprises approximately 740,000 distinct CDR3 sequences, around 15% of them detected only once. Roughly a tenth of the sample goes to the ten largest clones.

For CDR1 and CDR2, the germline V gene lists MNHEY and SVGEGT. There are 15 amino acids in the CDR3, from cysteine to phenylalanine inclusive. Just the 45-base CDR3 DNA is kept, in frame starting at base 1. Cut back by 2 bases and 3 bases, the V and J ends lie 13 bases apart. The table lists this clonotype with many counts. Which antigen it targets is not known. No base-level quality is on record; no much larger clone is a single base apart. Graves' hyperthyroidism was defined as stable when no progression to ophthalmopathy occurred over 18 months of follow-up. Hyperthyroidism patients were newly diagnosed, with disease duration under 2 months, and aged 18 to 65 years. Exclusion was applied to patients with uncontrolled infections, other autoimmune diseases, pregnancy or lactation. Clinical symptoms, serum thyroxine and TRAb, thyroid ultrasound, and orbital computed tomography formed the basis for the diagnoses. PBMCs were separated from roughly 9.3 ml of fresh peripheral blood using Ficoll-Paque density gradient centrifugation. Total RNA was extracted with Trizol reagent, and quality was checked on an Agilent 2100 Bioanalyzer.

The specimen sequenced was blood. The chain links TRBV6-2 or TRBV6-3 with TRBJ2-5; TRBD2 is a weak D gene call, 5 bases matching. The source is a woman aged 18-29 years with Graves' hyperthyroidism. The CDR3 amino acid sequence is: CASSYRGNRKETQYF. The DNA sequence is as follows: TGTGCCAGCAGTTACAGAGGGAACAGAAAAGAGACCCAGTACTTC.